This TCR beta chain originates from a study of beta chain features in type 1 diabetes. Background on the study: The study found patients and healthy donors alike in age, gender and cell yields. General observations from the study: Moderate but significant shortening of TCRB CDR3s was recorded in all four CD4+ subsets from Type 1 diabetes patients.

This clone came up a few times. The antigen is unknown. What was sequenced were expressed TCRB transcripts, since all of the isolated RNA had been reverse transcribed. Repertoires were generated with immunoSEQ multiplex PCR, while TCRdb's copy carries only in-frame clones and drops some. There are some 270,000 clones in the sample; 11% to 15% occur only once, and about 0.026% lies in the top ten. With 4 bases clipped from V and 4 bases from J, the junction kept 5 bases outside the gene matches. CDR3 length: 15 amino acids. Looked up from germline, CDR1 is SNHLY and CDR2 is FYNNEI. It was via CD45RO/CCR7/CD25/CD127/CD95/CD27 that CD4+ naive, central memory, regulatory and stem cell-like memory cells were sorted. Each sorted population was over 95% pure.

This TCR was recovered from a woman aged 40 to 50 in good health. The chain links TRBV2 to TRBJ2-3; TRBD2 matches 10 bases. The sample taken for sequencing was naive CD4+ T cells from blood. The CDR3 coding sequence is TGTGCCAGCAGTGGGGGGGGACTAGCGTCAGATACGCAGTATTTT. Translation gives CASSGGGLASDTQYF.